This T cell receptor beta chain came from a study of control samples from healthy donors and cancer patients. Assay: immunoSEQ multiplex PCR; the TCRdb copy retains only in-frame clones and omits some. This table holds approximately 150,000 clones, roughly 93% found once. This TCR was sampled from a man aged 18 to 30 in good health. Material for sequencing was blood.

CDR3 nucleotides: TGCGCCAGCAGCCAAGAACGGGCGGTAACCTACAATGAGCAGTTCTTC. Its protein is CASSQERAVTYNEQFF. The rearrangement joins TRBV4-1 to TRBJ2-1; the D is unclear. V lost 0 bases, J lost 2 bases, and 11 bases lay in between. Germline CDR1 is MGHRA and CDR2 is YSYEKL. The CDR3 runs to 16 residues.